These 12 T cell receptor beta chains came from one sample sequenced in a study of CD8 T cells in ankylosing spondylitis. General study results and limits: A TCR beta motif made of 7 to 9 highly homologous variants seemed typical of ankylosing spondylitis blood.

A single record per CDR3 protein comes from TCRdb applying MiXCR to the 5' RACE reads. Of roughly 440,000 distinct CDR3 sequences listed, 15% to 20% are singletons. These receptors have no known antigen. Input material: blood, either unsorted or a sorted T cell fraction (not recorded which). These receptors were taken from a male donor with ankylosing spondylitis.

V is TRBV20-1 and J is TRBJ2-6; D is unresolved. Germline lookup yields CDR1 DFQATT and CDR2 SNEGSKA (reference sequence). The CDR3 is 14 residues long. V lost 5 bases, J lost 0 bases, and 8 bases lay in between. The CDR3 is CSAVEYSGANVLTF. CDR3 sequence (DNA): TGCAGTGCTGTTGAATACTCTGGGGCCAACGTCCTGACTTTC.

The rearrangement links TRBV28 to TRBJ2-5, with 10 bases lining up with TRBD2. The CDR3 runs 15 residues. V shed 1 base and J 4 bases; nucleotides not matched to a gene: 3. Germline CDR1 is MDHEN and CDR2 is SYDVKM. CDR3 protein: CASSLSASGRETQYF. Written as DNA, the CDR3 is TGTGCCAGCAGTTTATCGGCTAGCGGGAGAGAGACCCAGTACTTC.

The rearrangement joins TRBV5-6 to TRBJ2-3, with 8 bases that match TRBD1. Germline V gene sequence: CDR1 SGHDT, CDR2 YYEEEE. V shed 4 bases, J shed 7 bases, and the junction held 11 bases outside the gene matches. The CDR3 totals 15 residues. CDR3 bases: TGTGCCAGCAGCCGGGGACAGGCATCCCGGAATACGCAGTATTTT. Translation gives CASSRGQASRNTQYF.

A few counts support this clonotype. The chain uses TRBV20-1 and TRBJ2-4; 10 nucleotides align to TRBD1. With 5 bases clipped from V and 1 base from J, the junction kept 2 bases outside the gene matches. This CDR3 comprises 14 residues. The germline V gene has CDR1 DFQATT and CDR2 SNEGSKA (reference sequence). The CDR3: CSAGGQGAKNIQYF. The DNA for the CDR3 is TGCAGTGCTGGGGGACAGGGGGCCAAAAACATTCAGTACTTC.

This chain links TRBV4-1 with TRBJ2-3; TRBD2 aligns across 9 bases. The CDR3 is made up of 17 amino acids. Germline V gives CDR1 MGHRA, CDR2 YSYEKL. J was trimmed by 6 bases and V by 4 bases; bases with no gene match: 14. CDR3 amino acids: CASSLSGSGGREDTQYF. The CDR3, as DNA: TGCGCCAGCAGCCTAAGTGGCAGCGGGGGGCGGGAGGATACGCAGTATTTT.

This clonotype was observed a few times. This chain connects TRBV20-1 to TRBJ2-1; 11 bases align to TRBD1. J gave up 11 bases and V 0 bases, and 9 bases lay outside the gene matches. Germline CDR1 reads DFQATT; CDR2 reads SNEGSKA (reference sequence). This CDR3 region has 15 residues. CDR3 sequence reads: CSARDSGTGGNKQFF. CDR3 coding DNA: TGCAGTGCTAGAGATTCCGGGACAGGGGGGAATAAGCAGTTCTTC.

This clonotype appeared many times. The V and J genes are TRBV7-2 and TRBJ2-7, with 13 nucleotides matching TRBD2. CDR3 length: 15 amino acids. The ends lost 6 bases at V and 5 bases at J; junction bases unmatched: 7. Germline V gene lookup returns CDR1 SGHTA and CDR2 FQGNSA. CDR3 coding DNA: TGTGCCAGCAGGGACGGGACTAGCGGGATTAACGAGCAGTACTTC. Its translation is CASRDGTSGINEQYF. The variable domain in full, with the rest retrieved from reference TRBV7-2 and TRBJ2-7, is GAGVSQSPSNKVTEKGKDVELRCDPISGHTALYWYRQSLGQGLEFLIYFQGNSAPDKSGLPSDRFSAERTGGSVSTLTIQRTQQEDSAVYLCASRDGTSGINEQYFGPGTRLTVT.

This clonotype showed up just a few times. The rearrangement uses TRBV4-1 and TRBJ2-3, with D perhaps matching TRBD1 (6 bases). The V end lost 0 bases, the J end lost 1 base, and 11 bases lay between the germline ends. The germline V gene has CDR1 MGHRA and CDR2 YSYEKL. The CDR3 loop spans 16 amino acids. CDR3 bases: TGCGCCAGCAGCCAAGAGCAGGACAGCCGCACAGATACGCAGTATTTT. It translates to CASSQEQDSRTDTQYF.

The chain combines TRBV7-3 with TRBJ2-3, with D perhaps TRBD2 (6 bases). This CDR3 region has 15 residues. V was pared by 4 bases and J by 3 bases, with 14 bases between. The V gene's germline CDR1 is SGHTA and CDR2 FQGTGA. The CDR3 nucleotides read TGTGCCAGCAGCTCGGGGGTAGATTTTACAGATACGCAGTATTTT. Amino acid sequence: CASSSGVDFTDTQYF.

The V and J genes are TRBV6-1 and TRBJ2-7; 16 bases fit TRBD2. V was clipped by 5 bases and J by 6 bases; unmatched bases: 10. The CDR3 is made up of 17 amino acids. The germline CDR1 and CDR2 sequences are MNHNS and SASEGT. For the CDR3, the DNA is TGTGCCAGCAGTCCCGTGGGACTAGCGGGGGGGCGCGGCGAGCAGTACTTC. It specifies CASSPVGLAGGRGEQYF.

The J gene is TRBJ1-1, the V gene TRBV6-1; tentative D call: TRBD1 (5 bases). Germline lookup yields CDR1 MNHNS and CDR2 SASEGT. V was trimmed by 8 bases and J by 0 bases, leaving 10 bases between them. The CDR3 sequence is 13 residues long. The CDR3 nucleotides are TGTGCCAGCGGTAGAGGGGTGAACACTGAAGCTTTCTTT. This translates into CASGRGVNTEAFF.

CDR3 sequence reads: CASSPSRQFTEAFF. For the CDR3, the DNA is TGTGCCAGCTCACCGTCTCGACAGTTCACTGAAGCTTTCTTT. The chain employs TRBV18 and TRBJ1-1; maybe TRBD1 (5 bases). The V gene lost 3 bases and the J gene lost 4 bases, with 12 bases spanning the gap. This CDR3 is 14 amino acids long. The germline CDR1 and CDR2 sequences are KGHSH and LQKENI.